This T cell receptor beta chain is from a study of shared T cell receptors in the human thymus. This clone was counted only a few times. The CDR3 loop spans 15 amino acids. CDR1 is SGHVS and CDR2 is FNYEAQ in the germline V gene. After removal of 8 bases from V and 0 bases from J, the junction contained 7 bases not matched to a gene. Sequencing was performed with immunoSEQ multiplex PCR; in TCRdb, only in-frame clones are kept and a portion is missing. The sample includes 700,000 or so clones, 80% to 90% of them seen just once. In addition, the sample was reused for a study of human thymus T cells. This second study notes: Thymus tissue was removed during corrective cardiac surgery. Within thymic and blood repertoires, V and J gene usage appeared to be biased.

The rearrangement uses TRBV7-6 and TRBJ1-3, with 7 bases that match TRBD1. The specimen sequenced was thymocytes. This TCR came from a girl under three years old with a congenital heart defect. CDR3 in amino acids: CASENTGASGNTIYF. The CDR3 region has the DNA TGTGCCAGCGAGAACACAGGGGCCTCTGGAAACACCATATATTTT.